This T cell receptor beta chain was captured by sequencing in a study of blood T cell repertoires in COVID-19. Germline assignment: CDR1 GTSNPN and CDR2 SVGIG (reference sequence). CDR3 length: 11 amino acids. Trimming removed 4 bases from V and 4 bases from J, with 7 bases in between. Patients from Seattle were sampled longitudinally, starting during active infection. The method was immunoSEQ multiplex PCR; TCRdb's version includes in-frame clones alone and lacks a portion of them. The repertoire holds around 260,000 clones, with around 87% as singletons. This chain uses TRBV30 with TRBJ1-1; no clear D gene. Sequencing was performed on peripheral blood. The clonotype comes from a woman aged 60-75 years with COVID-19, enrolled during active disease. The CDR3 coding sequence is TGTGCCTGGAACGTCGGCACTGAAGCTTTCTTT. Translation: CAWNVGTEAFF.